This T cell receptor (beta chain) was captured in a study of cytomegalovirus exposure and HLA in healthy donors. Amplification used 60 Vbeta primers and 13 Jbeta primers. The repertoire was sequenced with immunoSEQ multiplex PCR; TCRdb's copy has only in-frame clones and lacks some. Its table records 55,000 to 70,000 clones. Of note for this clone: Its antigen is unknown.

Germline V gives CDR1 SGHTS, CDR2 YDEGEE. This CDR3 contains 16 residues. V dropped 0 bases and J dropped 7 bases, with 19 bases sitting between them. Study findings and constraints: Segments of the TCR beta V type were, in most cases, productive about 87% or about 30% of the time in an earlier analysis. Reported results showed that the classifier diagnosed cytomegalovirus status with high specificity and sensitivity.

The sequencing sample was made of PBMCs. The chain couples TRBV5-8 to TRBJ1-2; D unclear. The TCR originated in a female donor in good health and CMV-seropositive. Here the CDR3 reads CASSLAEYGGRAGYTF. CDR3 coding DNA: TGTGCCAGCAGCTTGGCGGAATATGGAGGGAGGGCTGGCTACACCTTC.